The rows below give T cell receptor beta chains drawn from one sample of a study of blood T cell repertoires in COVID-19. TCRdb keeps only in-frame clones here, not all; method: immunoSEQ multiplex PCR. This sample has under 100,000 clones; about four fifths occur once, and the top ten carry approximately 15%. Sequencing was carried out using peripheral blood. All receptors come from a woman in her sixties with acute or convalescent COVID-19. CDR3s include the opening cysteine and the closing phenylalanine or tryptophan. D genes are given only for firm matches. Some rows have no size entry. The others give once, few or many, or a class for an expanded clone.

TRBD2,16,few,TRBV5-4,TRBJ2-7,TGTGCCAGCAGCTCGGGCCGAGTGCGGGGGGCCTACGAGCAGTACTTC,CASSSGRVRGAYEQYF
TRBD1,15,once,TRBV30,TRBJ1-3,TGTGCCTGGAGCCGAGGGACAGGGTCTGGAAACACCATATATTTT,CAWSRGTGSGNTIYF
NA,15,NA,TRBV4-3,TRBJ1-5,TGCGCCAGCAGCCAAGAACCAGGGTCAGGTCAGCCCCAGCATTTT,CASSQEPGSGQPQHF
TRBD2,16,NA,TRBV4-3,TRBJ2-1,TGCGCCAGCAGCCAAGATTTGCTAGCGGGGGGGAATGAGCAGTTCTTC,CASSQDLLAGGNEQFF
TRBD1,16,NA,TRBV5-5,TRBJ1-2,TGTGCCAGCAGCTTGGGGACAGGGAAATACGGGAATGGCTACACCTTC,CASSLGTGKYGNGYTF
NA,14,NA,TRBV7-2,TRBJ2-5,TGTGCCAGCAGCTTACGGGTATCTAGCTCGCTCGGGAACTTC,CASSLRVSSSLGNF
TRBD2,15,NA,TRBV3-1/TRBV3-2,TRBJ2-1,TGTGCCAGCAGCCAATACCTAGCGGACTACAATGAGCAGTTCTTC,CASSQYLADYNEQFF
TRBD1,15,NA,TRBV28,TRBJ1-2,TGTGCCAGCAGTTTACCCCTAGGACAGGGGAGAGGCTACACCTTC,CASSLPLGQGRGYTF
NA,15,NA,TRBV6-1,TRBJ2-3,TGTGCCAGCAGTGAAGCGGGGGGTATCACAGATACGCAGTATTTT,CASSEAGGITDTQYF
TRBD1,15,NA,TRBV4-3,TRBJ1-4,TGCGCCAGCAGCCAAGGTCGACAGGGGAATGAAAAACTGTTTTTT,CASSQGRQGNEKLFF
TRBD1,15,NA,TRBV3-1/TRBV3-2,TRBJ1-4,TGTGCCAGCAGCCGTGGACAGGGACTGGATGAAAAACTGTTTTTT,CASSRGQGLDEKLFF
NA,16,NA,TRBV21-1,TRBJ2-1,TGTGCCAGCTTACCTTGGACTAGCGGGACCCACAATGAGCAGTTCTTC,CASLPWTSGTHNEQFF
TRBD1,14,NA,TRBV6-5,TRBJ1-2,TGTGCCAGCAGAGACCCGGGACAGTCTTATGGCTACACCTTC,CASRDPGQSYGYTF
NA,11,NA,TRBV10-3,TRBJ1-2,TGTGCCTCGACAGGAGCCTATGGCTACACCTTC,CASTGAYGYTF
NA,14,NA,TRBV13,TRBJ1-2,TGTGCCAGCAGCTTGGGGCGGGGTATCTATGGCTACACCTTC,CASSLGRGIYGYTF
TRBD1,17,few,TRBV10-3,TRBJ1-5,TGTGCCATCAGTGGTAGGAGACAGGGGAGTCAGGATCAGCCCCAGCATTTT,CAISGRRQGSQDQPQHF
NA,14,NA,TRBV5-1,TRBJ1-1,TGCGCCAGCAGCATCAGGGTCATGAACACTGAAGCTTTCTTT,CASSIRVMNTEAFF
TRBD1,15,NA,TRBV3-1/TRBV3-2,TRBJ2-5,TGTGCCAGCAGCCCTAAGACAGGGGGGTACGAGACCCAGTACTTC,CASSPKTGGYETQYF
TRBD1,15,NA,TRBV28,TRBJ1-1,TGTGCCAGCAGGCCGGTAACAGGGGGGAACACTGAAGCTTTCTTT,CASRPVTGGNTEAFF
TRBD2,15,NA,TRBV5-1,TRBJ2-1,TGCGCCAGCAGCTTGGGACTAGCCTCCTACAATGAGCAGTTCTTC,CASSLGLASYNEQFF
NA,15,NA,TRBV6-5,TRBJ1-2,TGTGCCAGCAGTACCCAGAGTATAGGAGGCTATGGCTACACCTTC,CASSTQSIGGYGYTF
TRBD1,14,NA,TRBV11-1,TRBJ1-2,TGTGCCAGCAGCTTAGAACAGGGGTTCTATGGCTACACCTTC,CASSLEQGFYGYTF
NA,14,NA,TRBV6-2/TRBV6-3,TRBJ1-1,TGTGCCAGCAGTTACCTAGGGGTCGACACTGAAGCTTTCTTT,CASSYLGVDTEAFF
NA,13,few,TRBV10-3,TRBJ1-3,TGTGCCATCAGTGAGAGCGAGGGAAACACCATATATTTT,CAISESEGNTIYF
TRBD2,14,NA,TRBV3-1/TRBV3-2,TRBJ2-7,TGTGCCAGCAGCCAGGGCGGGGGGGCGAAGGAGCAGTACTTC,CASSQGGGAKEQYF
NA,14,few,TRBV6-2/TRBV6-3,TRBJ1-2,TGTGCCAGCAGCCCCGGAGAAGCTGCTCGCGGCTACACCTTC,CASSPGEAARGYTF
TRBD2,17,large,TRBV3-1/TRBV3-2,TRBJ2-7,TGTGCCAGCAGCCAAGGGCGCGTCGGGCGGGGGGGCCGCGAGCAGTACTTC,CASSQGRVGRGGREQYF
TRBD1,15,NA,TRBV5-1,TRBJ2-3,TGCGCCAGCAGCCCCGGGACAGGTGTCACAGATACGCAGTATTTT,CASSPGTGVTDTQYF
NA,13,NA,TRBV11-2,TRBJ2-1,TGTGCCAGCAGCTTAGCTAGCTCTGGTGAGCAGTTCTTC,CASSLASSGEQFF
TRBD1,17,NA,TRBV9,TRBJ1-3,TGTGCCAGCAGCGTAGAGAGCCAGGGGGCATCTGGAAACACCATATATTTT,CASSVESQGASGNTIYF